The sequence of this T cell receptor beta chain was determined in a study of blood T cell repertoires in COVID-19. TCRdb keeps only in-frame clones here, not all; method: immunoSEQ multiplex PCR. The sample contains 300,000 or so clones, 70% to 90% of which appear only once. The germline V gene has CDR1 MNHNY and CDR2 SVGAGI (reference sequence). J lost 0 bases, V lost 5 bases, and 11 bases had no gene match. This CDR3 is built from 18 residues. The chain carries TRBV6-6 and TRBJ2-1; 9 positions agree with TRBD2. The TCR was taken from a man between 65 and 80 years old with acute or convalescent COVID-19. Material: peripheral blood. CDR3: CASSLRRGGQSSYNEQFF. In DNA form, the CDR3 reads TGTGCCAGCAGTCTTAGGCGGGGGGGCCAGAGCTCCTACAATGAGCAGTTCTTC.